This TCR beta chain was captured by sequencing in a study of blood T cell repertoires in COVID-19. Study information: T cells, B-cell-depleted T cells, or PBMCs supplied cDNA or gDNA.

Original processing notes: Scientists estimated how many nucleated cells there were by amplifying reference gene primers. The protocol was immunoSEQ multiplex PCR, while the TCRdb copy is restricted to in-frame clones and leaves out a portion. The DNA was the basis for D and trimming; V, J and clone size are from that table. This table has about 260,000 clones, approximately 89% appearing once. The CDR3 consists of 17 residues. CDR1 and CDR2 from the germline V gene are SGHTA and FQGNSA. The ends lost 1 base at V and 2 bases at J; junction bases unmatched: 10. The receptor's source is a woman in her 50s with acute or convalescent COVID-19. What was sequenced was peripheral blood. J is TRBJ2-5 and V is TRBV7-2; 7 bases map to TRBD2. The chain's CDR3 is CASSLGRGGRIQETQYF. The CDR3 DNA reads as TGTGCCAGCAGCTTAGGGAGGGGCGGGAGAATACAAGAGACCCAGTACTTC.